One and the same sample provided the 9 T cell receptor beta chains below, sequenced in a study of blood T cell repertoires in COVID-19. Data came from immunoSEQ multiplex PCR; TCRdb stores just in-frame clones and leaves some out. There are roughly 100,000 clones in the sample; roughly 80% occur only once, and about 5% lies in the top ten. The sample consisted of peripheral blood. The source of these receptors is a man in his sixties with acute or convalescent COVID-19.

V gene TRBV7-2 combines with J gene TRBJ2-3; weak D call: TRBD2 (6 bases). V lost 5 bases and J lost 5, with 8 bases in between. Germline values: CDR1 SGHTA, CDR2 FQGNSA. The CDR3 is 12 residues long. CDR3 region: CASSRELDTQYF. The CDR3 nucleotides are TGTGCCAGCAGCCGGGAGTTAGATACGCAGTATTTT.

The chain joins TRBV6-4 to TRBJ2-1, with 13 nucleotides matching TRBD2. Germline values: CDR1 MRHNA, CDR2 SNTAGT. This CDR3 spans 15 amino acids. V dropped 7 bases and J dropped 8; count of bases not matched to a gene: 8. CDR3 amino acids: CASKKLAGGPDEQFF. The CDR3 coding sequence is TGTGCCAGCAAGAAACTAGCGGGAGGGCCCGATGAGCAGTTCTTC.

The chain recombines TRBV5-4 with TRBJ1-2; 11 positions match TRBD1. This CDR3 comprises 15 residues. The V segment lost 5 bases and the J segment 6 bases; nucleotides outside the gene matches: 9. Germline V gene lookup returns CDR1 SGHNT and CDR2 YYREEE (reference sequence). CDR3 sequence: CASRHRDRGFDGYTF. CDR3 nucleotide sequence: TGTGCCAGCAGACACCGGGACAGGGGGTTTGATGGCTACACCTTC.

This clone occurred once. The genes are TRBV23-1 and TRBJ1-5; 7 positions match TRBD1. TRBV23-1 is marked as an open reading frame, function uncertain. V dropped 4 bases and J dropped 3; count of bases not matched to a gene: 9. This CDR3 has 16 residues. CDR3 region: CASSLATGQYNQPQHF. DNA of the CDR3: TGCGCCAGCAGTCTCGCGACGGGACAGTACAATCAGCCCCAGCATTTT.

CDR3 in DNA: TGTGCCAGCAGTTCGCGGGACAGGGGCCAGAGTGAGCAGTTCTTC. Encoded protein: CASSSRDRGQSEQFF. The chain joins TRBV5-4 to TRBJ2-1; the match to TRBD1 covers 10 bases. J gave up 9 bases and V 5 bases, and 11 bases lay outside the gene matches. The CDR3 is 15 amino acids. CDR1 and CDR2 from the germline V gene are SGHNT and YYREEE (reference sequence).

V usage is TRBV15 and J usage is TRBJ1-2, with D possibly TRBD1 on 6 matching bases. Germline values: CDR1 LNHNV, CDR2 YYDKDF (reference sequence). The CDR3 sequence is 16 residues long. The V end was cut by 0 bases, the J end by 6 bases, with 17 bases between. CDR3 protein: CATSRDRLQGGDGYTF. The CDR3, as DNA: TGTGCCACCAGCAGAGATCGCCTTCAAGGGGGAGATGGCTACACCTTC.

The genes are TRBV28 and TRBJ2-6; D is ambiguous. Trimming left V 5 bases short and J 0 bases short, with 5 bases between. Germline CDR1 and CDR2: MDHEN and SYDVKM. This CDR3 spans 14 amino acids. The CDR3 loop is CASSPYSGANVLTF. CDR3 coding DNA: TGTGCCAGCAGTCCTTACTCTGGGGCCAACGTCCTGACTTTC.

The chain recombines TRBV18 with TRBJ1-6; D gene uncertain. The CDR3 contains 16 residues. Germline CDR1 reads KGHSH; CDR2 reads LQKENI. With 3 bases removed from V and 8 bases from J, the gap between germline ends came to 17 bases. Written as DNA, the CDR3 is TGTGCCAGCTCACCGAGCAGTATGGGCCTTGATTCACCCCTCCACTTT. This sequence encodes CASSPSSMGLDSPLHF.

This clone was detected only a few times. The V and J genes are TRBV5-1 and TRBJ2-1, with D possibly TRBD2 on 6 matching bases. The germline V and J ends were trimmed by 6 bases and 0 bases, with 13 bases remaining between them. Germline V gives CDR1 SGHRS, CDR2 YFSETQ. The CDR3 contains 15 residues. The CDR3, as DNA: TGCGCCAGCAACGGAGGCGGGACCTCCTACAATGAGCAGTTCTTC. This encodes CASNGGGTSYNEQFF.